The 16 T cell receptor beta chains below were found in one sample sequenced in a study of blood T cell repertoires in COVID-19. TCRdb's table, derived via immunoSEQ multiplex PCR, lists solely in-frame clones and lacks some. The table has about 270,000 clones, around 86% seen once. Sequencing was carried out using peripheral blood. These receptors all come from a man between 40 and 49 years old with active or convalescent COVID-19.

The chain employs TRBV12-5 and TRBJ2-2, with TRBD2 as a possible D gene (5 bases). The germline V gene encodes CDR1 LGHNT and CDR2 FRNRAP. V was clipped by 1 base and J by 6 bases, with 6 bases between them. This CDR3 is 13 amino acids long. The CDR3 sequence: CASGLGGPGELFF. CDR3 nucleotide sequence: TGTGCTAGTGGTTTGGGAGGGCCCGGGGAGCTGTTTTTT.

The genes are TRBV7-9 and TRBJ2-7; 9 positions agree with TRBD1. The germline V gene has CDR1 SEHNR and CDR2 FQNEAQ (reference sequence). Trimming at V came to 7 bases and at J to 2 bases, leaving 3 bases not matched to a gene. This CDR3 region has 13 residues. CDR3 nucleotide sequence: TGTGCCAGCATAGGGACAGGGCCCTACGAGCAGTACTTC. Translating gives CASIGTGPYEQYF.

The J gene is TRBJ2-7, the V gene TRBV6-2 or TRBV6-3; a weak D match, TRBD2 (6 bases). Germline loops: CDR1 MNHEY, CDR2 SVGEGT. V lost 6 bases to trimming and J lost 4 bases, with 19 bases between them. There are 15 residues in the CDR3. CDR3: CASSQSMAGMYEQYF. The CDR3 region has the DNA TGTGCCAGCAGCCAATCTATGGCGGGGATGTACGAGCAGTACTTC.

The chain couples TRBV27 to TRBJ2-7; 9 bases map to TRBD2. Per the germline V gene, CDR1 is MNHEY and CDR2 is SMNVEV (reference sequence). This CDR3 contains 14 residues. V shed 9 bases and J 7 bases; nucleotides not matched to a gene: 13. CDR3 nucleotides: TGTGCCAGTAAATTAGCGGGGGCCAGGGGGGAGCAGTACTTC. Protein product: CASKLAGARGEQYF.

CDR3 in amino acids: CASSVGEGQTTREQYF. CDR3 DNA sequence: TGTGCCAGCAGCGTAGGGGAAGGACAGACTACCCGCGAGCAGTACTTC. This chain connects TRBV9 to TRBJ2-7; tentatively, D is TRBD1 (6 bases). This CDR3 has 16 amino acids. V was shortened by 0 bases and J by 6 bases, with 19 bases between the two germline ends. CDR1 SGDLS and CDR2 YYNGEE come from the germline V gene.

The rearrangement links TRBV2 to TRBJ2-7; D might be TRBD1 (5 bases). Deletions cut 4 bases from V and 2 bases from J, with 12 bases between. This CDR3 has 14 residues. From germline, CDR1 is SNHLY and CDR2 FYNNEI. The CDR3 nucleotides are TGTGCCAGCAGTGCTCAGACAGTGACCTACGAGCAGTACTTC. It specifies CASSAQTVTYEQYF.

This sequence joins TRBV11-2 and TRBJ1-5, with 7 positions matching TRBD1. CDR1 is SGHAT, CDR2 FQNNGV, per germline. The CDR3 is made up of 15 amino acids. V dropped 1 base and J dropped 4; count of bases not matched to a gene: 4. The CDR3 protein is CASSLGGTVNQPQHF. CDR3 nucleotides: TGTGCCAGCAGCTTAGGGGGGACAGTGAATCAGCCCCAGCATTTT.

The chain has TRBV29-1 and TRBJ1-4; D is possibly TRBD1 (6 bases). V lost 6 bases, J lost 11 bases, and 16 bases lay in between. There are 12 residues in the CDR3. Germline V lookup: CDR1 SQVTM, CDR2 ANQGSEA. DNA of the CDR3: TGCAGCGTCGAAACAGGGCGGGGGAAACTGTTTTTT. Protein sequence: CSVETGRGKLFF.

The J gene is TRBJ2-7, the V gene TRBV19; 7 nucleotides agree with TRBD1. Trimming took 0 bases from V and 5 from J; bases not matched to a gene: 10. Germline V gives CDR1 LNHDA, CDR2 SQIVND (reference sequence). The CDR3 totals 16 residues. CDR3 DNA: TGTGCCAGTAGTATAGATCGACAGGGATCGGGTAACGAGCAGTACTTC. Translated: CASSIDRQGSGNEQYF.

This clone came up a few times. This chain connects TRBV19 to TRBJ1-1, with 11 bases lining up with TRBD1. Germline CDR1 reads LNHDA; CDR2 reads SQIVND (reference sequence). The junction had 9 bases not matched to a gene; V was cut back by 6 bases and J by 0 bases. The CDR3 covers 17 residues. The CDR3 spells CASSRDRDRGMNTEAFF. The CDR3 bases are TGTGCCAGTAGCCGAGACCGGGACAGGGGGATGAACACTGAAGCTTTCTTT. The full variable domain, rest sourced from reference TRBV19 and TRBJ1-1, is DGGITQSPKYLFRKEGQNVTLSCEQNLNHDAMYWYRQDPGQGLRLIYYSQIVNDFQKGDIAEGYSVSREKKESFPLTVTSAQKNPTAFYLCASSRDRDRGMNTEAFFGQGTRLTVV.

Written as DNA, the CDR3 is TGTGCCAGTACCCTTCGCGGGGGCTATGGCTACACCTTC. Amino acids: CASTLRGGYGYTF. The gene calls are TRBV19 and TRBJ1-2, with D tentatively TRBD1 (5 bases). The CDR3 sequence is 13 residues long. Trimming cost V 7 bases and J 4 bases, with 13 bases left between them. The germline V gene encodes CDR1 LNHDA and CDR2 SQIVND (reference sequence).

The CDR3 coding sequence is TGCGCCAGCAGTGAGGTCAGGGGTAGGACTTTAGCTAACTATGGCTACACCTTC. Translating it yields CASSEVRGRTLANYGYTF. The chain uses TRBV10-2 and TRBJ1-2, with a tentative D call TRBD1 (6 bases). V lost 2 bases to trimming and J lost 0 bases, with 19 bases between them. Germline V gene data show CDR1 as WSHSY and CDR2 as SAAADI. The CDR3 length is 18 residues.

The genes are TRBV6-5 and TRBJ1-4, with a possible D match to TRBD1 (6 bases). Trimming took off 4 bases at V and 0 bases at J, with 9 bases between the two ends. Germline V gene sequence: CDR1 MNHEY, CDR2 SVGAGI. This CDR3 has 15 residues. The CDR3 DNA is TGTGCCAGCAGTTCGGACAGCCCAACTAATGAAAAACTGTTTTTT. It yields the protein CASSSDSPTNEKLFF.

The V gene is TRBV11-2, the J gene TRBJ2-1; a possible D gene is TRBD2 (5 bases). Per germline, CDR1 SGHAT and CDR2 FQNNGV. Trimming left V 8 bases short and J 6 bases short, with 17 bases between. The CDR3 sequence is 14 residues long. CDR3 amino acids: CASGLDYSRNEQFF. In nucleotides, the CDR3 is TGTGCCAGCGGACTTGACTACTCCCGCAATGAGCAGTTCTTC.

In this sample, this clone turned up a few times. The CDR3 DNA follows: TGTGCCAGCAGCTTTCCCGCCGGGGTCGACACCGGGGAGCTGTTTTTT. The encoded protein is CASSFPAGVDTGELFF. The chain uses TRBV5-8 and TRBJ2-2; D possibly corresponds to TRBD2 (5 bases). Trimming pared 2 bases from V and 3 bases from J, leaving 14 bases between. The germline CDR1 and CDR2 sequences are SGHTS and YDEGEE. The CDR3 loop spans 16 amino acids.

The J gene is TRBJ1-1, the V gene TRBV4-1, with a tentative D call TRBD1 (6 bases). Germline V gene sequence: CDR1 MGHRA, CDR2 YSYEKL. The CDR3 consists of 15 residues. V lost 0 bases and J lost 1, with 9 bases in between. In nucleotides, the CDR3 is TGCGCCAGCAGCCAAGACCGGACAGCGAACACTGAAGCTTTCTTT. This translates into CASSQDRTANTEAFF.